The 25 T cell receptor beta chains presented below share a single source sample, sequenced in a study of cytomegalovirus exposure and HLA in healthy donors. Researchers ran the PCR with 60 Vbeta and 13 Jbeta primers. Produced via immunoSEQ multiplex PCR; TCRdb's table is partial and in-frame only. The top ten clones hold over 2% of a sample with under 200,000 clones, 77% of them seen once. Sequencing was performed on PBMCs. All receptors come from a woman aged 40 to 50 in good health and CMV-seropositive.

Note on this clone: One end of the junction fails to match germline, which may point to a read error. The V call is TRBV6-4, the J call TRBJ1-2, with 7 nucleotides matching TRBD1. CDR3 length: 12 residues. Germline V CDR1 and CDR2: MRHNA, SNTAGT. The chain's CDR3 is CASSDSGGQHYF. The CDR3 coding sequence is TGTGCCAGCAGTGACTCGGGGGGACAGCATTACTTC.

CDR3 bases: TGTGCCAGCAGTTCCCACGGGGGGCCCAGCTATGGCTACACCTTC. Protein product: CASSSHGGPSYGYTF. The V and J genes are TRBV27 and TRBJ1-2; D possibly corresponds to TRBD1 (6 bases). V lost 4 bases, J lost 4 bases, and 16 bases lay in between. The length of the CDR3 is 15 residues. CDR1 is MNHEY, CDR2 SMNVEV, per germline (reference sequence).

This chain joins TRBV6-1 and TRBJ1-3; 8 positions agree with TRBD1. Germline loops: CDR1 MNHNS, CDR2 SASEGT. The V segment lost 1 base and the J segment 4 bases; nucleotides outside the gene matches: 6. The CDR3 has 16 residues. CDR3 sequence (DNA): TGTGCCAGCAGTGAAGTCTGGACAGGGTTAGGAAACACCATATATTTT. Protein product: CASSEVWTGLGNTIYF.

This chain connects TRBV4-3 to TRBJ2-2; TRBD2 matches 14 bases. CDR3 length: 19 amino acids. CDR1 is LGHNA and CDR2 is YSLEER in the germline V gene. The V and J ends lost 4 bases and 5 bases, in that order; junction bases with no gene match: 12. The CDR3 DNA sequence: TGCGCCAGCAGCCCTGGGGGACTAGCGGGGGCGAGCGGGACCGGGGAGCTGTTTTTT. Translating it yields CASSPGGLAGASGTGELFF.

This sequence joins TRBV4-1 and TRBJ2-1; tentatively, D is TRBD2 (6 bases). The V end lost 0 bases, the J end lost 5 bases, and 11 bases lay between the germline ends. This CDR3 comprises 15 residues. Germline assignment: CDR1 MGHRA and CDR2 YSYEKL. For the CDR3, the DNA is TGCGCCAGCAGCCAAGAAGAAGGGACTGACAATGAGCAGTTCTTC. Amino acids: CASSQEEGTDNEQFF.

This chain uses TRBV14 with TRBJ1-2, with 10 bases identical to TRBD1. The CDR3 has 14 amino acids. V gave up 4 bases and J gave up 5 bases; unmatched junction bases: 4. Germline V CDR1 and CDR2: SGHDN, FVKESK. CDR3 in amino acids: CASSPDRGIYGYTF. CDR3 nucleotide sequence: TGTGCCAGCAGCCCGGACAGGGGGATATATGGCTACACCTTC.

The rearrangement uses TRBV5-1 and TRBJ2-2, with 8 positions matching TRBD2. CDR1 SGHRS and CDR2 YFSETQ come from the germline V gene. This CDR3 has 16 amino acids. V lost 5 bases, J lost 3 bases, and 9 bases stayed unmatched. The CDR3 DNA sequence: TGCGCCAGCAGGCCCGTAGCGGGGTGGGACACCGGGGAGCTGTTTTTT. It encodes CASRPVAGWDTGELFF.

The chain uses TRBV28 and TRBJ1-1; no clear D. Germline V gene sequence: CDR1 MDHEN, CDR2 SYDVKM. This CDR3 has 14 amino acids. The germline V and J ends were trimmed by 2 bases and 2 bases, with 9 bases remaining between them. The chain's CDR3 is CASSLGQANTEAFF. CDR3 coding DNA: TGTGCCAGCAGTTTAGGGCAGGCAAACACTGAAGCTTTCTTT.

This clone was seen a handful of times. The CDR3 bases are TGTGCCAGCAGCGGCGGGGGGGCCTCCTACAATGAGCAGTTCTTC. Translated: CASSGGGASYNEQFF. This chain links TRBV5-4 with TRBJ2-1; 9 bases are shared with TRBD2. In germline, CDR1 is SGHNT, CDR2 YYREEE (reference sequence). The CDR3 consists of 15 residues. The trim removed 4 bases at V and 0 bases at J, leaving 2 bases unmatched.

This chain joins TRBV5-6 and TRBJ2-3; 9 bases match TRBD1. The CDR3 contains 15 residues. After removal of 1 base from V and 5 bases from J, the junction contained 5 bases not matched to a gene. Germline V gene data show CDR1 as SGHDT and CDR2 as YYEEEE. CDR3 region: CASSLRQGGGDTQYF. The DNA of the CDR3 is TGTGCCAGCAGCTTGAGACAGGGGGGAGGAGATACGCAGTATTTT.

This CDR3 is CASSSGSYTEAFF. The CDR3 region has the DNA TGTGCCAGCAGCTCTGGTAGCTACACTGAAGCTTTCTTT. The V call is TRBV7-9, the J call TRBJ1-1; D is undetermined. The CDR3 is made up of 13 amino acids. The germline gives CDR1 SEHNR, CDR2 FQNEAQ (reference sequence). The ends were cut back, 4 bases at V and 3 bases at J, with 9 bases in the middle.

This rearrangement joins TRBV19 to TRBJ2-3, with TRBD2 matching 9 bases. V lost 1 base, J lost 1 base, and 3 bases stayed unmatched. The length of the CDR3 is 16 residues. Germline CDR1 and CDR2: LNHDA and SQIVND (reference sequence). CDR3 protein: CASSIAPSGGTDTQYF. The CDR3, as DNA: TGTGCCAGTAGTATAGCGCCTAGCGGGGGCACAGATACGCAGTATTTT.

CDR3 amino acids: CASSYSGTGDYYEQYF. Here the CDR3 DNA reads TGTGCCAGCAGTTACTCCGGGACAGGGGATTACTACGAGCAGTACTTC. This rearrangement joins TRBV6-6 to TRBJ2-7; TRBD1 matches 10 bases. Per the germline V gene, CDR1 is MNHNY and CDR2 is SVGAGI (reference sequence). The CDR3 has 16 residues. The J segment lost 3 bases and the V segment lost 0 bases, leaving 5 bases of the junction unmatched.

The V and J genes are TRBV11-2 and TRBJ1-5; 7 bases line up with TRBD1. This CDR3 spans 17 amino acids. Germline assignment: CDR1 SGHAT and CDR2 FQNNGV. The trim removed 6 bases at V and 0 bases at J, leaving 11 bases unmatched. CDR3 in amino acids: CASRGGQSPYSNQPQHF. The CDR3 region has the DNA TGTGCCAGCAGGGGGGGACAGTCACCTTATAGCAATCAGCCCCAGCATTTT.

The count of this clone is one. This rearrangement joins TRBV21-1 to TRBJ2-5; the table gives TRBD2 as D, unverified against the DNA. The J call could be wrong; TRBJ2-7 is a better fit for the DNA end. TRBV21-1 is a known pseudogene. This CDR3 region has 14 residues. The CDR3 region has the DNA TGTGCCAGCAGCAACCGGGGTGACTCCTACGAGCAGTACTTC. Residues: CASSNRGDSYEQYF.

This chain links TRBV6-6 with TRBJ1-4; no reliable D call. Trimming left V 2 bases short and J 7 bases short, with 8 bases between. Germline CDR1 MNHNY, CDR2 SVGAGI (reference sequence). The CDR3 extends over 13 amino acids. The CDR3, as DNA: TGTGCCAGCAGTTACCTCGGGAGTGAAAAACTGTTTTTT. This sequence encodes CASSYLGSEKLFF.

This CDR3 reads CSVSQDTSTDTQYF. As DNA, the CDR3 is TGCAGCGTTTCTCAGGATACTAGCACAGATACGCAGTATTTT. The chain carries TRBV29-1 and TRBJ2-3; D ambiguous. Deletions cut 5 bases from V and 0 bases from J, with 12 bases between. The CDR3 consists of 14 residues. The germline V gene has CDR1 SQVTM and CDR2 ANQGSEA.

The J gene is TRBJ2-3, the V gene TRBV7-2; 10 bases are shared with TRBD2. CDR1 and CDR2 (germline): SGHTA, FQGNSA. The CDR3 sequence is 15 residues long. Trimming removed 1 base from V and 6 bases from J; junction bases left unmatched: 4. The CDR3 DNA reads as TGTGCCAGCAGCTTAGAAAAGCGGGGGGGGGATACGCAGTATTTT. Protein: CASSLEKRGGDTQYF.

The chain carries TRBV2 and TRBJ1-5, with 8 nucleotides matching TRBD1. With V trimmed by 4 bases and J by 0 bases, 5 bases remained unmatched. CDR3 length equals 16 residues. The germline V gene has CDR1 SNHLY and CDR2 FYNNEI. The chain's CDR3 is CASSGDRFDSNQPQHF. CDR3 DNA: TGTGCCAGCAGTGGGGACAGGTTCGATAGCAATCAGCCCCAGCATTTT.

The chain carries TRBV15 and TRBJ1-1; 8 bases are a match to TRBD1. The CDR3 contains 15 residues. The germline CDR1 and CDR2 sequences are LNHNV and YYDKDF (reference sequence). V dropped 4 bases and J dropped 9; count of bases not matched to a gene: 13. CDR3 sequence (DNA): TGTGCCACCAGCAATCAGCCTTCGACAGGGGCGAAAGCTTTCTTT. Translating it yields CATSNQPSTGAKAFF.

This chain uses TRBV2 with TRBJ2-4; no clear D. Germline V gene data show CDR1 as SNHLY and CDR2 as FYNNEI. V lost 3 bases to trimming and J lost 7 bases, with 7 bases between them. CDR3 length equals 12 residues. CDR3 nucleotides: TGTGCCAGCAGTGATCCTTTGAACATTCAGTACTTC. It is translated as CASSDPLNIQYF.

This clone has only one observation. The V gene is TRBV4-1, the J gene TRBJ1-2; D is unclear. Germline-derived CDR1 and CDR2 are MGHRA and YSYEKL. V dropped 7 bases and J dropped 0 bases, with 12 bases sitting between them. The length of the CDR3 is 14 residues. CDR3: CASTLTPSNYGYTF. CDR3 in DNA: TGCGCCAGCACCCTGACACCTTCTAACTATGGCTACACCTTC.

V and J are TRBV10-1 and TRBJ2-2; possible D gene TRBD2, 5 bases. The germline V and J ends were trimmed by 0 bases and 1 base, with 9 bases remaining between them. The CDR3 consists of 16 residues. Germline V gene lookup returns CDR1 WNHNN and CDR2 SYGVQD (reference sequence). The CDR3: CASSESIGVNTGELFF. CDR3 bases: TGCGCCAGCAGTGAGTCAATCGGGGTGAACACCGGGGAGCTGTTTTTT.

V and J are TRBV4-3 and TRBJ2-2; 9 nucleotides align to TRBD2. J gave up 0 bases and V 1 base, and 6 bases lay outside the gene matches. This CDR3 has 18 residues. Germline V gene lookup returns CDR1 LGHNA and CDR2 YSLEER. The CDR3 sequence is CASSQVELAGSNTGELFF. Written as DNA, the CDR3 is TGCGCCAGCAGCCAAGTTGAGCTAGCGGGATCGAACACCGGGGAGCTGTTTTTT.

The chain joins TRBV10-3 to TRBJ2-7; perhaps TRBD1 as D (6 bases). Germline V gene data show CDR1 as ENHRY and CDR2 as SYGVKD. Trimming took 6 bases from V and 1 from J, leaving 13 bases between them. The CDR3 covers 14 residues. CDR3 sequence: CAISQGGQSYEQYF. The CDR3 DNA reads TGTGCCATCAGCCAAGGAGGACAGTCCTACGAGCAGTACTTC.